Following are 22 T cell receptor beta chains from one sample sequenced in a study of blood T cell repertoires in COVID-19. The data were produced by immunoSEQ multiplex PCR, yet TCRdb's version contains in-frame clones alone and is incomplete. The table records about 160,000 clones, 76% of them present only once. Sequenced input: peripheral blood. Receptors originate from an elderly woman with acute or convalescent COVID-19.

V gene TRBV9 combines with J gene TRBJ2-3; D perhaps matches TRBD2 (6 bases). Germline assignment: CDR1 SGDLS and CDR2 YYNGEE. This CDR3 contains 17 residues. V lost 0 bases, J lost 1 base, and 15 bases lay in between. This chain's CDR3 is CASSVAPVASGTDTQYF. The CDR3 bases are TGTGCCAGCAGCGTAGCTCCCGTGGCTAGCGGCACAGATACGCAGTATTTT.

The rearrangement links TRBV29-1 to TRBJ1-5, with D possibly matching TRBD1 (5 bases). From germline, CDR1 is SQVTM and CDR2 ANQGSEA. This CDR3 spans 13 amino acids. V dropped 6 bases and J dropped 5 bases, with 14 bases sitting between them. In DNA form, the CDR3 reads TGCAGCGTGGCTCAGGGCCCCCATCAGCCCCAGCATTTT. Translating gives CSVAQGPHQPQHF.

The rearrangement joins TRBV28 to TRBJ1-3; D possibly corresponds to TRBD1 (5 bases). The CDR3 covers 16 residues. V lost 4 bases to trimming and J lost 3 bases, with 16 bases between them. Germline values: CDR1 MDHEN, CDR2 SYDVKM. The CDR3: CASSYPGRGGGNTIYF. In nucleotides, the CDR3 is TGTGCCAGCAGTTACCCCGGGAGGGGAGGTGGAAACACCATATATTTT.

This clone was seen a handful of times. V and J are TRBV30 and TRBJ1-5; the match to TRBD1 covers 7 bases. The germline gives CDR1 GTSNPN, CDR2 SVGIG (reference sequence). J gave up 5 bases and V 1 base, and 5 bases lay outside the gene matches. The CDR3 extends over 14 amino acids. CDR3 DNA sequence: TGTGCCTGGAGTGAGGGGGCAATGGATCAGCCCCAGCATTTT. Its translation is CAWSEGAMDQPQHF.

This chain uses TRBV7-2 with TRBJ2-1; the match to TRBD2 covers 8 bases. Germline V gene sequence: CDR1 SGHTA, CDR2 FQGNSA. V was pared by 5 bases and J by 10 bases, with 1 base of the junction left unmatched. The CDR3 is made up of 11 amino acids. The CDR3 loop is CASSPGGEQFF. The CDR3 nucleotides read TGTGCCAGCAGCCCGGGGGGGGAGCAGTTCTTC.

The rearrangement uses TRBV28 and TRBJ1-5; D is undetermined. The CDR3 totals 17 residues. Germline CDR1 is MDHEN and CDR2 is SYDVKM. The V gene lost 5 bases and the J gene lost 0 bases, with 17 bases spanning the gap. DNA of the CDR3: TGTGCCAGCAGTACCCGAAGAGGATCTAATAGCAATCAGCCCCAGCATTTT. Its protein is CASSTRRGSNSNQPQHF.

A few counts support this clone. The chain has TRBV12-3 or TRBV12-4 and TRBJ1-1; weak D call: TRBD1 (5 bases). With 6 bases removed from V and 6 bases from J, the gap between germline ends came to 11 bases. The CDR3 covers 12 residues. For the CDR3, the DNA is TGTGCCAGCAGGCACAGGACCCCTGAAGCTTTCTTT. As protein: CASRHRTPEAFF.

This chain links TRBV5-1 with TRBJ1-4; 10 bases agree with TRBD1. V shed 1 base and J 3 bases; nucleotides not matched to a gene: 6. Germline CDR1 reads SGHRS; CDR2 reads YFSETQ. The CDR3 sequence is 17 residues long. DNA for the CDR3: TGCGCCAGCAGCTTGTGGGGACAGGGGCCCTCTAATGAAAAACTGTTTTTT. Protein sequence: CASSLWGQGPSNEKLFF.

The sample holds a few counts of this clone. This chain links TRBV7-2 with TRBJ2-2; D perhaps matches TRBD1 (6 bases). CDR3 size: 15 residues. Germline CDR1 reads SGHTA; CDR2 reads FQGNSA. V dropped 3 bases and J dropped 4 bases, with 12 bases sitting between them. The CDR3 sequence: CASSFNRAATGELFF. DNA for the CDR3: TGTGCCAGCAGCTTTAACAGGGCAGCCACCGGGGAGCTGTTTTTT. Based on the CDR3 plus reference TRBV7-2 and TRBJ2-2, the full variable domain is GAGVSQSPSNKVTEKGKDVELRCDPISGHTALYWYRQSLGQGLEFLIYFQGNSAPDKSGLPSDRFSAERTGGSVSTLTIQRTQQEDSAVYLCASSFNRAATGELFFGEGSRLTVL.

This clone was found once. V usage is TRBV5-6 and J usage is TRBJ2-3; D gene unclear. CDR3 size: 13 residues. The V gene's germline CDR1 is SGHDT and CDR2 YYEEEE. The V end lost 5 bases, the J end lost 0 bases, and 7 bases lay between the germline ends. The CDR3: CASRSISTDTQYF. CDR3 in DNA: TGTGCCAGCAGGTCTATTAGCACAGATACGCAGTATTTT.

The chain uses TRBV4-1 and TRBJ2-1; 7 bases are shared with TRBD2. The CDR3 consists of 15 residues. The junction had 3 bases not matched to a gene; V was cut back by 0 bases and J by 4 bases. Germline V gene lookup returns CDR1 MGHRA and CDR2 YSYEKL. The CDR3 DNA reads TGCGCCAGCAGCCAAGATCTAGCGGAATACAATGAGCAGTTCTTC. Protein product: CASSQDLAEYNEQFF.

The chain employs TRBV10-1 and TRBJ1-4, with D uncertain. The V gene lost 3 bases and the J gene lost 6 bases, with 5 bases spanning the gap. Germline V gene sequence: CDR1 WNHNN, CDR2 SYGVQD (reference sequence). The CDR3 totals 12 residues. In DNA, the CDR3 is TGCGCCAGCAGTGATCGGGATGAAAAACTGTTTTTT. It yields the protein CASSDRDEKLFF.

This clone was seen a handful of times. The rearrangement links TRBV5-1 to TRBJ1-2; D is possibly TRBD1 (6 bases). CDR1 and CDR2 from the germline V gene are SGHRS and YFSETQ. V lost 2 bases, J lost 4 bases, and 15 bases lay in between. This CDR3 is 15 amino acids long. The CDR3 nucleotides read TGCGCCAGCAGCTTACCCGAGACAGGAGTCTATGGCTACACCTTC. This translates into CASSLPETGVYGYTF.

The CDR3 loop is CASSLRSGTLNEKLFF. The CDR3 nucleotides read TGTGCCAGCAGCTTAAGAAGCGGGACCCTTAATGAAAAACTGTTTTTT. The V gene is TRBV7-2, the J gene TRBJ1-4; D may be TRBD1 (5 bases). Trimming removed 2 bases from V and 4 bases from J, with 14 bases in between. Germline V gene data show CDR1 as SGHTA and CDR2 as FQGNSA. The CDR3 loop spans 16 amino acids.

This chain connects TRBV6-5 to TRBJ1-1; D is uncertain. Trimming cost V 7 bases and J 1 base, with 13 bases left between them. Looked up from germline, CDR1 is MNHEY and CDR2 is SVGAGI. The CDR3 runs to 14 residues. The CDR3, as DNA: TGTGCCAGCATCTTTCAGAAAAAGAACACTGAAGCTTTCTTT. Its protein product is CASIFQKKNTEAFF.

The chain joins TRBV6-5 to TRBJ1-1; unclear D gene. Trimming pared 0 bases from V and 6 bases from J, leaving 11 bases between. The CDR3 covers 14 residues. Per the germline V gene, CDR1 is MNHEY and CDR2 is SVGAGI. CDR3: CASSYSSLRPEAFF. The CDR3 DNA sequence: TGTGCCAGCAGTTACTCGAGTCTGAGGCCTGAAGCTTTCTTT.

The rearrangement links TRBV4-1 to TRBJ1-5; perhaps TRBD1 as D (5 bases). The CDR3 is 15 residues long. Germline-derived CDR1 and CDR2 are MGHRA and YSYEKL. Trimming took off 0 bases at V and 2 bases at J, with 8 bases between the two ends. The CDR3 loop reads CASSQEGAGNQPQHF. In DNA, the CDR3 is TGCGCCAGCAGCCAAGAAGGGGCGGGCAATCAGCCCCAGCATTTT.

The chain is built from TRBV30 and TRBJ1-4; D may be TRBD1 (5 bases). V was shortened by 2 bases and J by 10 bases, with 17 bases between the two germline ends. CDR1 GTSNPN and CDR2 SVGIG come from the germline V gene (reference sequence). This CDR3 region has 14 residues. CDR3 DNA sequence: TGTGCCTGGAGTCCTGTAAGGGGCAAGGGAAAACTGTTTTTT. This gives the protein CAWSPVRGKGKLFF.

Only a few counts were recorded for this clone. The chain carries TRBV6-5 and TRBJ2-3; TRBD1 matches at 7 bases. CDR1 and CDR2 from the germline V gene are MNHEY and SVGAGI. The CDR3 extends over 15 amino acids. J lost 4 bases, V lost 6 bases, and 10 bases had no gene match. CDR3 in DNA: TGTGCCAGCAGAAATACAGGGGCTGGAGCAGATACGCAGTATTTT. It codes for CASRNTGAGADTQYF.

The chain has TRBV6-6 and TRBJ1-2; D ambiguous. Per germline, CDR1 MNHNY and CDR2 SVGAGI (reference sequence). This CDR3 region has 15 residues. V was shortened by 6 bases and J by 3 bases, with 17 bases between the two germline ends. Written as DNA, the CDR3 is TGTGCCAGCAGCCCGGGTGGAGGGAGCGACTATGGCTACACCTTC. It codes for CASSPGGGSDYGYTF.

The chain couples TRBV24-1 to TRBJ2-1; 8 nucleotides align to TRBD1. Per the germline V gene, CDR1 is KGHDR and CDR2 is SFDVKD. CDR3 length equals 13 residues. V was clipped by 4 bases and J by 6 bases; unmatched bases: 1. Written as DNA, the CDR3 is TGTGCCACCAGTGAGACAGGGGTCAATGAGCAGTTCTTC. Residues: CATSETGVNEQFF.

The rearrangement joins TRBV18 to TRBJ2-7; no clear D gene. The length of the CDR3 is 13 residues. Germline values: CDR1 KGHSH, CDR2 LQKENI. Trimming took 4 bases from V and 0 from J, leaving 7 bases between them. The CDR3 loop reads CASSLSSSYEQYF. DNA for the CDR3: TGTGCCAGCTCACTCTCCAGCTCCTACGAGCAGTACTTC.